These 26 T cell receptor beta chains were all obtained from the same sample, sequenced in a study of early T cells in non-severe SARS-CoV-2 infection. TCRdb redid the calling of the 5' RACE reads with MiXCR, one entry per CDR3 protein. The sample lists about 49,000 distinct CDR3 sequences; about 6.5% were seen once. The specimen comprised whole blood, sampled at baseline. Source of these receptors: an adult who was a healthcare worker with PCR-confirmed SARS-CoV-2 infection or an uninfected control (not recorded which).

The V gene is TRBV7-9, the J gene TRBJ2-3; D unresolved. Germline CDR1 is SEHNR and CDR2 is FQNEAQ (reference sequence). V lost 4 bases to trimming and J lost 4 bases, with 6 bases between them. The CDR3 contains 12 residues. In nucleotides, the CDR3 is TGTGCCAGCAGCTCTAACGCAGATACGCAGTATTTT. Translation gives CASSSNADTQYF.

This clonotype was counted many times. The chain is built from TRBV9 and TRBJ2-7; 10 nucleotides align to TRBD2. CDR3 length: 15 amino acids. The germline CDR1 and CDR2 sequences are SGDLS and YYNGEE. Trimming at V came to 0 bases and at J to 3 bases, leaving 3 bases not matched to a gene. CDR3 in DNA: TGTGCCAGCAGCGTAGCGCTAGCGGGGGTCTACGAGCAGTACTTC. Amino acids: CASSVALAGVYEQYF.

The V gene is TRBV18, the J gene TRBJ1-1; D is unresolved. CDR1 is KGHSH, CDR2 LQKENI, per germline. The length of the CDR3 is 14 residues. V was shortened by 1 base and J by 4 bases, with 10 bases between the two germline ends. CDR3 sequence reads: CASSPQREGTEAFF. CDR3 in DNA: TGTGCCAGCTCACCACAAAGGGAGGGCACTGAAGCTTTCTTT. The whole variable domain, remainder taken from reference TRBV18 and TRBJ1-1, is NAGVMQNPRHLVRRRGQEARLRCSPMKGHSHVYWYRQLPEEGLKFMVYLQKENIIDESGMPKERFSAEFPKEGPSILRIQQVVRGDSAAYFCASSPQREGTEAFFGQGTRLTVV.

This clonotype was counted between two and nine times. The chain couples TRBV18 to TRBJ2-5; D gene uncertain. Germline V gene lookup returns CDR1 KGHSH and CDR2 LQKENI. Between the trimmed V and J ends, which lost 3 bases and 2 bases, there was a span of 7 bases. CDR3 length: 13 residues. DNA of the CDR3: TGTGCCAGCTCACCTGTGGGACAAGAGACCCAGTACTTC. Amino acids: CASSPVGQETQYF.

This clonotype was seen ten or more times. The CDR3 nucleotides read TGCAGCACCACGAGCGACGGTAACACTGAAGCTTTCTTT. Its translation is CSTTSDGNTEAFF. The chain uses TRBV29-1 and TRBJ1-1; no clear D gene. Germline CDR1 is SQVTM and CDR2 is ANQGSEA. The CDR3 consists of 13 residues. The ends were cut back, 8 bases at V and 2 bases at J, with 15 bases in the middle.

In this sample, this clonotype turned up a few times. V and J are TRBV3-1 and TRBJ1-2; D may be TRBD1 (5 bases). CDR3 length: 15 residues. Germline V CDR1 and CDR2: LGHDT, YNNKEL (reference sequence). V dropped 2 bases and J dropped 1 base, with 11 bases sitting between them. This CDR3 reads CASSQFDRLNYGYTF. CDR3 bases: TGTGCCAGCAGCCAATTTGACAGACTTAACTATGGCTACACCTTC. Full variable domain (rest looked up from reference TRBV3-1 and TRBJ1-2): DTAVSQTPKYLVTQMGNDKSIKCEQNLGHDTMYWYKQDSKKFLKIMFSYNNKELIINETVPNRFSPKSPDKAHLNLHINSLELGDSAVYFCASSQFDRLNYGYTFGSGTRLTVV.

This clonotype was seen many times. CDR3 DNA: TGCGCCAGCAGCCAAACGTGGGTGGATACGCAGTATTTT. Its protein product is CASSQTWVDTQYF. The chain employs TRBV4-1 and TRBJ2-3; D remains ambiguous. Germline-derived CDR1 and CDR2 are MGHRA and YSYEKL. The germline V and J ends were trimmed by 2 bases and 6 bases, with 9 bases remaining between them. The CDR3 covers 13 residues.

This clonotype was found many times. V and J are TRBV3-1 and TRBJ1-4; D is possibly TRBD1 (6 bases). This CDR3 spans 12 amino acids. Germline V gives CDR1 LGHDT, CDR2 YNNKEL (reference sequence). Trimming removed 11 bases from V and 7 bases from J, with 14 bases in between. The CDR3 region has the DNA TGTGCCTACTTGGGGGCGCCTGAAAAACTGTTTTTT. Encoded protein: CAYLGAPEKLFF. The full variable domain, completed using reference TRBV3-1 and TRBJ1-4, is DTAVSQTPKYLVTQMGNDKSIKCEQNLGHDTMYWYKQDSKKFLKIMFSYNNKELIINETVPNRFSPKSPDKAHLNLHINSLELGDSAVYFCAYLGAPEKLFFGSGTQLSVL.

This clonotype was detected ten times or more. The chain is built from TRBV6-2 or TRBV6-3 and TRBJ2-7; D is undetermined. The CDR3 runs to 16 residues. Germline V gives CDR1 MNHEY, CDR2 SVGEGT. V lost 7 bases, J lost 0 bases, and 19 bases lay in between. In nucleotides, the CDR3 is TGTGCCAGCACCGCGAAACGGACGTCTTCCTCCTACGAGCAGTACTTC. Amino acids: CASTAKRTSSSYEQYF.

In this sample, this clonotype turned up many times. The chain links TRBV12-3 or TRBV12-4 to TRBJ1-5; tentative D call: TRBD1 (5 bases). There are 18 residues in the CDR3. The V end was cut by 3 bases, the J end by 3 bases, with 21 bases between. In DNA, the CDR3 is TGTGCCAGCAGTTTCAAACATTCGAACCCAGGGTTCAATCAGCCCCAGCATTTT. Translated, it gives CASSFKHSNPGFNQPQHF.

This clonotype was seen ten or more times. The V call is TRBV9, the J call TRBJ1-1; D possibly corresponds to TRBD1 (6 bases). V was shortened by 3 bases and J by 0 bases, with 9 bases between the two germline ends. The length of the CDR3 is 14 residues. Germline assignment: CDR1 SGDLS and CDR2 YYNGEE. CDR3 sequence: CASSADRMNTEAFF. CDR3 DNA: TGTGCCAGCAGCGCGGACAGAATGAACACTGAAGCTTTCTTT.

CDR3 nucleotide sequence: TGTGCCACCTCTCCCGGGACAGGGGTCTACGAGCAGTACTTC. Amino acid sequence: CATSPGTGVYEQYF. This chain joins TRBV3-1 and TRBJ2-7; 10 bases agree with TRBD1. V shed 10 bases and J 3 bases; nucleotides not matched to a gene: 9. CDR1 and CDR2 (germline): LGHDT, YNNKEL (reference sequence). The CDR3 totals 14 residues.

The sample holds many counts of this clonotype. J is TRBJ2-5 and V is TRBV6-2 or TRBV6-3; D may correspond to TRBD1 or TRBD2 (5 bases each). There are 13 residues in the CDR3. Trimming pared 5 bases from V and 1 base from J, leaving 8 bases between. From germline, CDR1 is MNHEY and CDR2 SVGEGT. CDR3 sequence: CASSPGPQETQYF. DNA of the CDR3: TGTGCCAGCAGTCCGGGACCCCAAGAGACCCAGTACTTC.

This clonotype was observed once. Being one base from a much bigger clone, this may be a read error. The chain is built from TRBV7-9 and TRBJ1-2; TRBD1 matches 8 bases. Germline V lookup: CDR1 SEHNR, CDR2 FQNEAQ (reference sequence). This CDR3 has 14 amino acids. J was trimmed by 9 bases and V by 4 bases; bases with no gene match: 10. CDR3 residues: CASSSRDRFYCYTF. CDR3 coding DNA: TGTGCCAGCAGCTCCCGGGACAGGTTTTATTGCTACACCTTC. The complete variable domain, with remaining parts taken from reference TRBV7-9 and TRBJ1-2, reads DTGVSQNPRHKITKRGQNVTFRCDPISEHNRLYWYRQTLGQGPEFLTYFQNEAQLEKSRLLSDRFSAERPKGSFSTLEIQRTEQGDSAMYLCASSSRDRFYCYTFGSGTRLTVV.

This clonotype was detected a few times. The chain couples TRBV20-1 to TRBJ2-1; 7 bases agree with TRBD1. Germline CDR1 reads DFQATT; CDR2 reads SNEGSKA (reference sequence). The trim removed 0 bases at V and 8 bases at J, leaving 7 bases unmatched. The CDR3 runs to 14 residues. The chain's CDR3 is CSARDQDRFDEQFF. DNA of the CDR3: TGCAGTGCTAGAGATCAGGACAGGTTTGATGAGCAGTTCTTC.

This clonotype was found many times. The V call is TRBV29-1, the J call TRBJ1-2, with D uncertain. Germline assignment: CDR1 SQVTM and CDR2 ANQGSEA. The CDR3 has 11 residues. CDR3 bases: TGCACCGTCTCCGGGAACTATGGCTACACCTTC. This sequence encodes CTVSGNYGYTF.

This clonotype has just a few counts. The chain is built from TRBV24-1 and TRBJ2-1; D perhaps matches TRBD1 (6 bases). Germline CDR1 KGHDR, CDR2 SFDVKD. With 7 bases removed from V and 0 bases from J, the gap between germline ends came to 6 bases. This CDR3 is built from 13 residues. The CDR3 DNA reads TGTGCCACCAGCAGGGGCTCCTACAATGAGCAGTTCTTC. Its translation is CATSRGSYNEQFF.

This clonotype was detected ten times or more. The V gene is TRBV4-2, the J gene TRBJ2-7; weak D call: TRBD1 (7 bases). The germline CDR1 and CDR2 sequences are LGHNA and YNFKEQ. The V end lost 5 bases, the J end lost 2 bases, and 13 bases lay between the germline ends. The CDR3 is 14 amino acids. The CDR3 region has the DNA TGTGCCAGCAGCGTGCGGGACAGAGCCTACGAGCAGTACTTC. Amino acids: CASSVRDRAYEQYF.

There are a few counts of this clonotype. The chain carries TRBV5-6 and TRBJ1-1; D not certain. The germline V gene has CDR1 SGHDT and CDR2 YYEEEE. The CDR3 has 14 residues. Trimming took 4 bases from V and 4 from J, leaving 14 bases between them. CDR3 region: CASSGPGPATEAFF. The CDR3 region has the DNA TGTGCCAGCAGCGGCCCGGGCCCAGCCACTGAAGCTTTCTTT.

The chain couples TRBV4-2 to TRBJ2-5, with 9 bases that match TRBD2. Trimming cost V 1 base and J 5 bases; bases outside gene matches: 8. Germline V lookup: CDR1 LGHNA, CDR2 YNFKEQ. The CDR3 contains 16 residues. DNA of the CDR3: TGTGCCAGCAGCCAAGTCTCCGGGACTAGCCTGGAGACCCAGTACTTC. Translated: CASSQVSGTSLETQYF.

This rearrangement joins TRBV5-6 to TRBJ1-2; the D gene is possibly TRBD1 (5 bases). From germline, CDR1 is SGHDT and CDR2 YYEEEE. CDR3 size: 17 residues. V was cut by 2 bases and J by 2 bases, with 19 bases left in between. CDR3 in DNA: TGTGCCAGCAGCTTAGGTGGATGGGGACCGCAAAACTATGGCTACACCTTC. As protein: CASSLGGWGPQNYGYTF. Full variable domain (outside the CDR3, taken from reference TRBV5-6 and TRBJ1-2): DAGVTQSPTHLIKTRGQQVTLRCSPKSGHDTVSWYQQALGQGPQFIFQYYEEEERQRGNFPDRFSGHQFPNYSSELNVNALLLGDSALYLCASSLGGWGPQNYGYTFGSGTRLTVV.

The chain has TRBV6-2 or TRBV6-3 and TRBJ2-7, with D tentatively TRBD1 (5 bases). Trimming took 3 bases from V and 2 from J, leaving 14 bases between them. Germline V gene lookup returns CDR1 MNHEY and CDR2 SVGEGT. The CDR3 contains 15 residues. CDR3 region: CASSYSLGQTYEQYF. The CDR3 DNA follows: TGTGCCAGCAGTTATTCTCTGGGGCAGACCTACGAGCAGTACTTC.

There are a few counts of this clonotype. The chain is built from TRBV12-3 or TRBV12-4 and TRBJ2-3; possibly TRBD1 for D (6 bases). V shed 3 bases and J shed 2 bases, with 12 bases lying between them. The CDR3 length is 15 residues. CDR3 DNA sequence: TGTGCCAGCAGTTTTATAGGGGGATTCACAGATACGCAGTATTTT. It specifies CASSFIGGFTDTQYF.

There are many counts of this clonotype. CDR3 DNA: TGTGCCAGCAGTTACTCTCGGGACACCTCAGAAGAGACCCAGTACTTC. Translation gives CASSYSRDTSEETQYF. The chain has TRBV6-2 or TRBV6-3 and TRBJ2-5; D might be TRBD1 (6 bases). Trimming pared 0 bases from V and 3 bases from J, leaving 14 bases between. The CDR3 has 16 amino acids. Germline V gene lookup returns CDR1 MNHEY and CDR2 SVGEGT.

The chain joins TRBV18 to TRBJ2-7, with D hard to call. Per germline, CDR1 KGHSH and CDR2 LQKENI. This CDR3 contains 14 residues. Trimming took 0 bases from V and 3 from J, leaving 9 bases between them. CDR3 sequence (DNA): TGTGCCAGCTCACCACCGGCGGCGCGCTACGAGCAGTACTTC. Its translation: CASSPPAARYEQYF. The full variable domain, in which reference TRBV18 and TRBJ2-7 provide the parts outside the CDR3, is NAGVMQNPRHLVRRRGQEARLRCSPMKGHSHVYWYRQLPEEGLKFMVYLQKENIIDESGMPKERFSAEFPKEGPSILRIQQVVRGDSAAYFCASSPPAARYEQYFGPGTRLTVT.

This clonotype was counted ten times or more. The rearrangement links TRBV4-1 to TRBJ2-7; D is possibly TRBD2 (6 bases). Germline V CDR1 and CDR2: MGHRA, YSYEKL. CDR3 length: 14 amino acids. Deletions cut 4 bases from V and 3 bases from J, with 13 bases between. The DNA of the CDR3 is TGCGCCAGCAGCCGGCGGGACGACAACTACGAGCAGTACTTC. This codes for CASSRRDDNYEQYF.